What follows is one T cell receptor (beta chain) and its context. This clone was seen only once. The clone's antigen remains unknown. No clone much larger than this one lies a single base away; base qualities are absent. Trimming removed 5 bases from V and 5 bases from J, leaving 10 bases between the germline ends. Sequences SGHTA (CDR1) and FQGNSA (CDR2) are obtained from the germline V gene. The CDR3 sequence holds 14 residues, the cysteine and phenylalanine included. The entry retains the CDR3 DNA only, 42 bases that are in frame from base 1. TCRbeta CDR3 regions were amplified from genomic DNA using the immunoSEQ Assay, a bias-controlled multiplex PCR. Per the source publication's procedure: Nucleated cell counts per sample were estimated from amplification of reference gene primers within the assay. Sequence reads were collapsed and filtered to measure the absolute abundance of every unique TCRbeta CDR3 rearrangement. Productive Simpson clonality was computed per sample as the square root of Simpson's diversity index over productive rearrangements. Drawn from immuneACCESS, this table holds only the in-frame rearrangements with V and J called that TCRdb kept. Clones are partly lost; checked studies trace under half to an unresolved V gene and leave the rest unexplained. The V and J calls and clone size were taken over from that table, and D and trimming were inferred from the DNA. This sample holds a few hundred thousand clones; around 91% were observed only once. The top ten clones comprise around 13% of the sample.

This entry belongs to a study of blood T cell repertoires in COVID-19 (TCRdb year 2020). For context, the study as a whole: Samples from collaborators originated in the United States, Italy and Spain and spanned both the acute and convalescent phases of COVID-19. The material from the prospective study consisted of cDNA or gDNA derived from T cells, B-cell-depleted T cells, or PBMCs. Deeply sampled blood TCRbeta repertoires from subjects exposed to, actively infected with, or recovered from COVID-19 were included in the dataset. A freely available public database, intended as a resource for researchers studying the immune response to SARS-CoV-2, is where the repertoires were released. The samples were drawn from the first 160 participants of the ongoing ImmuneRACE study and from some 1,300 subjects provided by 6 global collaborators. Nearly every sample came with metadata listing a de-identified subject ID, COVID-19 status, age in years and sex. Where HLA class I and class II types were available, the types were taken from metadata supplied by the sample provider, not from assay-based typing.

Collaborating institutions collected whole blood in K2EDTA tubes following their own protocols. For TCRbeta analysis, collaborator samples were shipped as frozen whole blood, as isolated PBMCs, or as DNA extracted from either sample type. Study-level results and caveats: The quantity of clinical and demographic metadata differed by source and by participant and was supplied without curation.

The source of this sequence is a woman between 55 and 75 years old with acute or convalescent COVID-19. Recombination connected TRBV7-2 to TRBJ1-6; the best D guess is TRBD1, with 6 bases matching. The source material was peripheral blood. The CDR3 corresponds to CASSLGTNNSPLHF. The DNA sequence is TGTGCCAGCAGCCTTGGGACAAATAATTCACCCCTCCACTTT.